The 9 T cell receptor beta chains reported below all come from one sample, sequenced in a study of OX40 agonist ivuxolimab in advanced cancers. Here immunoSEQ multiplex PCR was the method, and the copy in TCRdb shows in-frame clones only, minus some. The sample lists roughly 5,100 clones, 66% occurring once. The sample was CD4+ or CD8+ T cells sorted from blood, taken in a trial of the OX40 agonist ivuxolimab. These receptor sequences come from an adult with an advanced solid tumor such as melanoma, head and neck, liver or kidney cancer.

The CDR3 nucleotides are TGTGCCAGCAGCTTAGCGTTCGGGGGGCGGAATGGCTACACCTTC. Translation gives CASSLAFGGRNGYTF. This chain joins TRBV7-9 and TRBJ1-2; the D gene is possibly TRBD1 (6 bases). V lost 0 bases and J lost 6, with 14 bases in between. CDR3 length equals 15 residues. Germline CDR1 SEHNR, CDR2 FQNEAQ (reference sequence). The variable domain in full, with the rest retrieved from reference TRBV7-9 and TRBJ1-2, is DTGVSQNPRHKITKRGQNVTFRCDPISEHNRLYWYRQTLGQGPEFLTYFQNEAQLEKSRLLSDRFSAERPKGSFSTLEIQRTEQGDSAMYLCASSLAFGGRNGYTFGSGTRLTVV.

The chain is built from TRBV27 and TRBJ1-6; 9 bases fit TRBD1. Trimming at V came to 6 bases and at J to 6 bases, leaving 3 bases not matched to a gene. The CDR3 consists of 14 residues. Germline V lookup: CDR1 MNHEY, CDR2 SMNVEV (reference sequence). CDR3 sequence reads: CASRPGQGNSPLHF. The DNA for the CDR3 is TGTGCCAGCAGACCGGGACAGGGTAATTCACCCCTCCACTTT.

This clone has more than one count but fewer than ten. This chain uses TRBV5-4 with TRBJ2-7; no reliable D call. Germline V gene lookup returns CDR1 SGHNT and CDR2 YYREEE (reference sequence). This CDR3 spans 14 amino acids. The ends were cut back, 0 bases at V and 1 base at J, with 8 bases in the middle. CDR3 nucleotides: TGTGCCAGCAGCTTGGTACCCCAATCCTACGAGCAGTACTTC. Its translation is CASSLVPQSYEQYF.

The genes are TRBV4-2 and TRBJ1-3; TRBD1 aligns across 8 bases. The J segment lost 0 bases and the V segment lost 4 bases, leaving 14 bases of the junction unmatched. This CDR3 comprises 19 residues. The germline CDR1 and CDR2 sequences are LGHNA and YNFKEQ. CDR3 DNA sequence: TGTGCCAGCAGCCCTGAAAGCCGGGACAGGATCTTCTCTGGAAACACCATATATTTT. Its translation: CASSPESRDRIFSGNTIYF.

The chain has TRBV19 and TRBJ1-5; the match to TRBD1 covers 7 bases. V shed 7 bases, J shed 6 bases, and the junction held 3 bases outside the gene matches. CDR3 length: 12 amino acids. Per germline, CDR1 LNHDA and CDR2 SQIVND (reference sequence). Written as DNA, the CDR3 is TGTGCCAGTAAATCAGGGGGTCAGCCCCAGCATTTT. Protein: CASKSGGQPQHF. The full variable domain, rest sourced from reference TRBV19 and TRBJ1-5, is DGGITQSPKYLFRKEGQNVTLSCEQNLNHDAMYWYRQDPGQGLRLIYYSQIVNDFQKGDIAEGYSVSREKKESFPLTVTSAQKNPTAFYLCASKSGGQPQHFGDGTRLSIL.

With respect to this clone: Germline and junction disagree at one end, which may indicate a read error. The chain carries TRBV16 and TRBJ2-6, with D perhaps matching TRBD2 (6 bases). Germline CDR1 is KGHSY and CDR2 is FQNENV. The CDR3 totals 17 residues. CDR3 region: CASNQPGLRSGANVLTF. CDR3 nucleotide sequence: TGTGCCAGCAACCAACCGGGACTGAGATCTGGGGCCAACGTCCTGACTTTC.

This chain uses TRBV9 with TRBJ2-7; D possibly corresponds to TRBD2 (6 bases). The CDR3 extends over 15 amino acids. From germline, CDR1 is SGDLS and CDR2 YYNGEE. V gave up 4 bases and J gave up 5 bases, with 19 bases separating them. The CDR3 spells CASSTQGRGSDEQYF. CDR3 DNA: TGTGCCAGCAGCACCCAGGGACGGGGGTCGGACGAGCAGTACTTC.

This rearrangement joins TRBV7-9 to TRBJ1-6, with D maybe TRBD1 (5 bases). Germline loops: CDR1 SEHNR, CDR2 FQNEAQ (reference sequence). Trimming took off 3 bases at V and 3 bases at J, with 6 bases between the two ends. The CDR3 consists of 14 residues. The CDR3 region has the DNA TGTGCCAGCAGCTTCGACAGCTATAATTCACCCCTCCACTTT. As protein: CASSFDSYNSPLHF.

This chain connects TRBV6-1 to TRBJ1-5; TRBD1 matches 10 bases. The CDR3 is made up of 16 amino acids. V was clipped by 4 bases and J by 2 bases; unmatched bases: 5. Germline-derived CDR1 and CDR2 are MNHNS and SASEGT. The CDR3 loop reads CASSATGQGGNQPQHF. The CDR3, as DNA: TGTGCCAGCAGTGCAACTGGACAGGGGGGCAATCAGCCCCAGCATTTT.